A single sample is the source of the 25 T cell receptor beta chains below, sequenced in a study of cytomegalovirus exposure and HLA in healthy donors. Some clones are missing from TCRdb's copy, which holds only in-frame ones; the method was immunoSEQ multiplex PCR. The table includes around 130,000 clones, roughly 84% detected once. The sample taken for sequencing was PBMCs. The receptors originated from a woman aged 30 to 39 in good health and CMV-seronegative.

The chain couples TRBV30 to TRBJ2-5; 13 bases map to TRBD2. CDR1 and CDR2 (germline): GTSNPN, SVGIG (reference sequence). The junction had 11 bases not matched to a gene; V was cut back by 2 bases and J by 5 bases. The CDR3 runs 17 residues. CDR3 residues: CAWSLGLAGALRETQYF. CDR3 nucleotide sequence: TGTGCCTGGAGTCTAGGACTAGCGGGGGCTCTCCGGGAGACCCAGTACTTC. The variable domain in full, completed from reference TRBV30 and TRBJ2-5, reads SQTIHQWPATLVQPVGSPLSLECTVEGTSNPNLYWYRQAAGRGLQLLFYSVGIGQISSEVPQNLSASRPQDRQFILSSKKLLLSDSGFYLCAWSLGLAGALRETQYFGPGTRLLVL.

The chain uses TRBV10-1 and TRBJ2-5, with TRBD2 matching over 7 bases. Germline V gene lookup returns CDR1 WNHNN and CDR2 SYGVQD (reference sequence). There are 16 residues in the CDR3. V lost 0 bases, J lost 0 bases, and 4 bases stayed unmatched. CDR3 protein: CASSESPAGNQETQYF. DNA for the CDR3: TGCGCCAGCAGTGAGTCTCCAGCGGGGAACCAAGAGACCCAGTACTTC.

The CDR3 reads CASSVPGLQHTEAFF. The CDR3 DNA sequence: TGTGCCAGCAGTGTGCCGGGACTTCAGCACACTGAAGCTTTCTTT. This chain links TRBV6-1 with TRBJ1-1, with a weak D call TRBD1 (5 bases). V lost 4 bases, J lost 3 bases, and 15 bases lay in between. Per germline, CDR1 MNHNS and CDR2 SASEGT. This CDR3 region has 15 residues.

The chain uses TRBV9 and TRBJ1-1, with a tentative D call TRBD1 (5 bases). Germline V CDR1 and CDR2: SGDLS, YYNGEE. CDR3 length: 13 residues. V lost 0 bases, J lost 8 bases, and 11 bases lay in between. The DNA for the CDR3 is TGTGCCAGCAGCGTAGGGGGGGGTTCCGAAGCTTTCTTT. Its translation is CASSVGGGSEAFF.

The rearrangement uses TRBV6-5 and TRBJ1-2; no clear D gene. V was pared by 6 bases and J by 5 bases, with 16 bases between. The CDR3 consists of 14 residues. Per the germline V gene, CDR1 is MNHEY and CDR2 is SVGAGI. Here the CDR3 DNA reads TGTGCCAGCAGCACCAGAGGGCGCGGGTATGGCTACACCTTC. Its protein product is CASSTRGRGYGYTF.

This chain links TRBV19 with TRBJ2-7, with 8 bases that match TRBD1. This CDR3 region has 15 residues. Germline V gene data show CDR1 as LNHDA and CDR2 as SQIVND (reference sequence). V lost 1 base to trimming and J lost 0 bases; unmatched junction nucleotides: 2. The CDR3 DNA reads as TGTGCCAGTAGTATAGGAACAGGGGGCTCCTACGAGCAGTACTTC. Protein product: CASSIGTGGSYEQYF.

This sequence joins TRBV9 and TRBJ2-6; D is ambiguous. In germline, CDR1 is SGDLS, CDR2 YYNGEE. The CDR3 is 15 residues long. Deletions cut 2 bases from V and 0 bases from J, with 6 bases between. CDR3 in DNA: TGTGCCAGCAGCGTGCAGGACTCTGGGGCCAACGTCCTGACTTTC. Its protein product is CASSVQDSGANVLTF.

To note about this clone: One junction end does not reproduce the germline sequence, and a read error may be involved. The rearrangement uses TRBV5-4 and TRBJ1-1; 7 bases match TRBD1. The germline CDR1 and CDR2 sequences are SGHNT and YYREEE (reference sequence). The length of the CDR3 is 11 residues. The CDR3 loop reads CASSGGTDLNF. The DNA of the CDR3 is TGTGCCAGCAGCGGCGGGACAGACTTGAACTTT.

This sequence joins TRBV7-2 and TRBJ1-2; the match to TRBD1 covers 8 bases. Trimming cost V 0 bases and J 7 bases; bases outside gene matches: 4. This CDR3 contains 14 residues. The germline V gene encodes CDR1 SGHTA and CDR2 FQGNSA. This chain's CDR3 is CASSLAQGAGGYTF. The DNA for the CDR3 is TGTGCCAGCAGCTTAGCGCAGGGGGCGGGTGGCTACACCTTC.

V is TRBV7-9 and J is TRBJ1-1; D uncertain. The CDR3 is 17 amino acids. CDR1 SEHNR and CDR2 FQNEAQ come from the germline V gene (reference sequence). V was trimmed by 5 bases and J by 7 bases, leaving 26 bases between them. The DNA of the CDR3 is TGTGCCAGCAGCGAGTCCCACCCGGGTATAGGAGAAGGTGAAGCTTTCTTT. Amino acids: CASSESHPGIGEGEAFF. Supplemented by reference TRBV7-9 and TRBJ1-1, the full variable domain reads DTGVSQNPRHKITKRGQNVTFRCDPISEHNRLYWYRQTLGQGPEFLTYFQNEAQLEKSRLLSDRFSAERPKGSFSTLEIQRTEQGDSAMYLCASSESHPGIGEGEAFFGQGTRLTVV.

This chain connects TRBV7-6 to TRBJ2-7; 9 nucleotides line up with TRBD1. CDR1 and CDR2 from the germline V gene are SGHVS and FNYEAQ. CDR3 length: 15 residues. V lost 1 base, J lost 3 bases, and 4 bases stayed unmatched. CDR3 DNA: TGTGCCAGCAGCTTAGGGGGACAGGGTCGCTACGAGCAGTACTTC. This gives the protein CASSLGGQGRYEQYF.

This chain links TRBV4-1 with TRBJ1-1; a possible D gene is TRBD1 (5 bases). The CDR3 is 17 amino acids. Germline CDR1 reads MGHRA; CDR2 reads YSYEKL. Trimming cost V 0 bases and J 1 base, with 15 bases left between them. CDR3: CASSQEGAGGRNTEAFF. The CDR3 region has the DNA TGCGCCAGCAGCCAAGAAGGAGCCGGGGGGAGGAACACTGAAGCTTTCTTT.

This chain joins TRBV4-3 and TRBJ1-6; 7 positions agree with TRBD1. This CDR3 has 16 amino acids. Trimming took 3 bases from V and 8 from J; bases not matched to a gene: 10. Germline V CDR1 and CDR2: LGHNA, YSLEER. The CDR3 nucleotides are TGCGCCAGCAGCCAGGCGACAGGGACCCTTTATTCACCCCTCCACTTT. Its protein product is CASSQATGTLYSPLHF.

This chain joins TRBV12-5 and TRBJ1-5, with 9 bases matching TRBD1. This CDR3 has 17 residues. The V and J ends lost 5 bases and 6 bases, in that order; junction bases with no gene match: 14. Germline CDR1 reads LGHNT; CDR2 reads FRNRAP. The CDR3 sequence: CASGVQGAITSIQPQHF. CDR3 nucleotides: TGTGCTAGTGGTGTACAGGGGGCTATAACTTCTATTCAGCCCCAGCATTTT. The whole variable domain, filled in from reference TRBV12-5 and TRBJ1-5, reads DARVTQTPRHKVTEMGQEVTMRCQPILGHNTVFWYRQTMMQGLELLAYFRNRAPLDDSGMPKDRFSAEMPDATLATLKIQPSEPRDSAVYFCASGVQGAITSIQPQHFGDGTRLSIL.

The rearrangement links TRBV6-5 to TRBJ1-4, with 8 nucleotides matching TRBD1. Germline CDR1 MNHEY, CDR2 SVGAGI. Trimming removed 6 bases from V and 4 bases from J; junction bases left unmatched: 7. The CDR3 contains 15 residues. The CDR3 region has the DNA TGTGCCAGCAGAACGGGGACAGGCAATAATGAAAAACTGTTTTTT. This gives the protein CASRTGTGNNEKLFF.

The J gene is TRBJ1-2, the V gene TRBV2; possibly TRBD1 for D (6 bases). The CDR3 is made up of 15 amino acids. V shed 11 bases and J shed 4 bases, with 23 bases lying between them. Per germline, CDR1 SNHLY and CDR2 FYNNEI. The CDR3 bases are TGTGCCCGTGCGGTCCCGGGGGGCGCGGGCTATGGCTACACCTTC. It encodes CARAVPGGAGYGYTF.

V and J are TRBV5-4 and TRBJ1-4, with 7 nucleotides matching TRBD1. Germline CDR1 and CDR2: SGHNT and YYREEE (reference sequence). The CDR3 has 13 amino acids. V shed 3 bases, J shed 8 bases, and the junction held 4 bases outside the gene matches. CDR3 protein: CASSSTGEEKLFF. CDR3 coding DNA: TGTGCCAGCAGCTCCACAGGGGAGGAAAAACTGTTTTTT.

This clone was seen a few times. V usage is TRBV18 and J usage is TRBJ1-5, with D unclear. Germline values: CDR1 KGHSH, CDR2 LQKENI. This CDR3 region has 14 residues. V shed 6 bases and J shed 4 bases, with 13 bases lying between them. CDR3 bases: TGTGCCAGCTCCACCAGCGGAGGTAATCAGCCCCAGCATTTT. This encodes CASSTSGGNQPQHF.

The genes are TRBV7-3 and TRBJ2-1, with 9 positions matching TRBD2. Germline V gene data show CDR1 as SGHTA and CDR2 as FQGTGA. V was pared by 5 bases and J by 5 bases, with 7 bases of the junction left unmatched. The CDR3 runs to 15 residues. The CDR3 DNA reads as TGTGCCAGCAGCCGCGGGGGGGCCTCGAACAATGAGCAGTTCTTC. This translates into CASSRGGASNNEQFF.

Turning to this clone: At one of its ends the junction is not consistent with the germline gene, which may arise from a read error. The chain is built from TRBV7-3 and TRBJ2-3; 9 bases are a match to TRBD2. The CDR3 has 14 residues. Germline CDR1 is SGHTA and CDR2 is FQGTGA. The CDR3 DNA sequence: TGTGCCAGCAGCTTAGGGACTAGCAAAGATACGCAGTATTTT. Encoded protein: CASSLGTSKDTQYF.

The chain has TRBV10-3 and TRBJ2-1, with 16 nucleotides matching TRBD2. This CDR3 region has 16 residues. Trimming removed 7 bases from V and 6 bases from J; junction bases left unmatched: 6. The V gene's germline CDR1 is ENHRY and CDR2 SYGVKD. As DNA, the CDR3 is TGTGCCATCATGGGACTAGCGGGGGGGGTCATCAATGAGCAGTTCTTC. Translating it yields CAIMGLAGGVINEQFF.

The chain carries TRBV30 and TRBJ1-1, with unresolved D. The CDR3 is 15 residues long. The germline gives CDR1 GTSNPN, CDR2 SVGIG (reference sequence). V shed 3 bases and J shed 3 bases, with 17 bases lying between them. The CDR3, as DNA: TGTGCCTGGAGACCAAACCGGTCCCTTCACACTGAAGCTTTCTTT. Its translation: CAWRPNRSLHTEAFF. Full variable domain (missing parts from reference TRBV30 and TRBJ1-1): SQTIHQWPATLVQPVGSPLSLECTVEGTSNPNLYWYRQAAGRGLQLLFYSVGIGQISSEVPQNLSASRPQDRQFILSSKKLLLSDSGFYLCAWRPNRSLHTEAFFGQGTRLTVV.

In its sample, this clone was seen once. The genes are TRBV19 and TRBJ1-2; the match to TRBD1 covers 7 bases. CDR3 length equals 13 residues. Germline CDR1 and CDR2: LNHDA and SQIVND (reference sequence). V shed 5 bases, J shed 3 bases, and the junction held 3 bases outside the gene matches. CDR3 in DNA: TGTGCCAGTAGTGTCCAGGGGGACTATGGCTACACCTTC. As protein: CASSVQGDYGYTF.

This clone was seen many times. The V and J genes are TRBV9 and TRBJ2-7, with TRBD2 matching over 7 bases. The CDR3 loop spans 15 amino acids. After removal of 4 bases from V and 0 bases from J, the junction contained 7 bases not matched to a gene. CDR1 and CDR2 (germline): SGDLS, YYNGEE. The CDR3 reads CASSPGGGSSYEQYF. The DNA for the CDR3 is TGTGCCAGCAGCCCCGGCGGCGGGAGCTCCTACGAGCAGTACTTC.

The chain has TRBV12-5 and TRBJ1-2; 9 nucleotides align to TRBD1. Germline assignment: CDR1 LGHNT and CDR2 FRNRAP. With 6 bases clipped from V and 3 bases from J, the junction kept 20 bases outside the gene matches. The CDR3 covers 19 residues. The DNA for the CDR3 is TGTGCTAGTGGCCGACCCTTCACCTTGACAGGGGGGGTAGACTATGGCTACACCTTC. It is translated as CASGRPFTLTGGVDYGYTF.